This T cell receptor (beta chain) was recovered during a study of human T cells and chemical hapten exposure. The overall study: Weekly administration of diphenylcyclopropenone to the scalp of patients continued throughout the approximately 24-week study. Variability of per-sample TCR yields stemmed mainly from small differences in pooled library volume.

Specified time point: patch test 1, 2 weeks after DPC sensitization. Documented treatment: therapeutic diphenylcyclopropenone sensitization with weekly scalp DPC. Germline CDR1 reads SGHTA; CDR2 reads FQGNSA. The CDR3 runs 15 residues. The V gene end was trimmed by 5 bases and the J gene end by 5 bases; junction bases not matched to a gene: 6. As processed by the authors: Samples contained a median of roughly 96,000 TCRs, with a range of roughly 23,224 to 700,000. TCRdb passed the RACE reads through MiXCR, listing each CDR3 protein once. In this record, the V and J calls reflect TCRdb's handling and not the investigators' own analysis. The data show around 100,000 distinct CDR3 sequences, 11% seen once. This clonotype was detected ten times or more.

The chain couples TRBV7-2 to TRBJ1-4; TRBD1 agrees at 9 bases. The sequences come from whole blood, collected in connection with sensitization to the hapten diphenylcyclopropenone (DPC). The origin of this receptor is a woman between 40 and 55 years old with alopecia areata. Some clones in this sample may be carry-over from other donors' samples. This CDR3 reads CASSPGTGRNEKLFF. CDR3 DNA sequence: TGTGCCAGCAGCCCGGGGACAGGGAGGAATGAAAAACTGTTTTTT.